What follows are 10 T cell receptor beta chains derived from one specimen sequenced in a study of blood T cell repertoires in COVID-19. Measured with immunoSEQ multiplex PCR; TCRdb has only the in-frame clones, and not every one. The sample has 60,000 or so clones, around 89% seen once; the top ten hold approximately 8%. Input material: peripheral blood. All receptors come from a human donor with active COVID-19. The donor label of this sample is uncertain.

V is TRBV7-9 and J is TRBJ2-1; D may be TRBD1 (5 bases). Trimming shortened V by 6 bases and J by 0 bases, and 21 bases separated the two germline ends. Per the germline V gene, CDR1 is SEHNR and CDR2 is FQNEAQ (reference sequence). The CDR3 has 18 amino acids. The CDR3 sequence is CASSPILGAASSYNEQFF. CDR3 sequence (DNA): TGTGCCAGCAGTCCTATCCTTGGGGCCGCCAGCTCCTACAATGAGCAGTTCTTC.

This clone was observed once. In DNA form, the CDR3 reads TGTGCCAGCAGGGGGCTAGCGGGAGCCTACAATGAGCAGTTCTTC. Translating it yields CASRGLAGAYNEQFF. The chain recombines TRBV11-2 with TRBJ2-1; 10 bases are shared with TRBD2. The J segment lost 2 bases and the V segment lost 6 bases, leaving 4 bases of the junction unmatched. In germline, CDR1 is SGHAT, CDR2 FQNNGV. The length of the CDR3 is 15 residues.

CDR3 DNA sequence: TGTGCCAGCAGCTTAAATTTACAGGGCTCTTCACCCCTCCACTTT. Amino acid sequence: CASSLNLQGSSPLHF. The chain links TRBV7-2 to TRBJ1-6; TRBD1 is a possible D gene (6 bases). This CDR3 comprises 15 residues. V lost 2 bases, J lost 9 bases, and 14 bases lay in between. The germline V gene encodes CDR1 SGHTA and CDR2 FQGNSA.

The chain couples TRBV29-1 to TRBJ2-3; perhaps TRBD1 as D (6 bases). V lost 5 bases to trimming and J lost 6 bases, with 18 bases between them. The CDR3 length is 14 residues. Per germline, CDR1 SQVTM and CDR2 ANQGSEA. This CDR3 reads CSVIPEGVGDTQYF. The DNA of the CDR3 is TGCAGCGTTATCCCCGAGGGGGTGGGGGATACGCAGTATTTT.

The chain uses TRBV28 and TRBJ2-3; D is unresolved. V lost 5 bases to trimming and J lost 5 bases, with 5 bases between them. Germline V lookup: CDR1 MDHEN, CDR2 SYDVKM. CDR3 size: 11 residues. The CDR3 coding sequence is TGTGCCAGCAGTGAGGTAGATACGCAGTATTTT. Amino acids: CASSEVDTQYF.

On this clone: An end of the junction does not agree with germline; a read error may underlie this. V gene TRBV14 combines with J gene TRBJ2-5, with 7 bases lining up with TRBD1. This CDR3 is built from 13 residues. Germline CDR1 and CDR2: SGHDN and FVKESK. CDR3 residues: CASSQDLKDRHHF. DNA for the CDR3: TGTGCCAGCAGCCAAGATCTAAAGGACAGGCATCACTTC.

V is TRBV14 and J is TRBJ2-7, with D possibly TRBD1 on 5 matching bases. The germline V and J ends were trimmed by 1 base and 4 bases, with 8 bases remaining between them. CDR3 length: 13 residues. Per the germline V gene, CDR1 is SGHDN and CDR2 is FVKESK. The chain's CDR3 is CASSQVRGYEQYF. Written as DNA, the CDR3 is TGTGCCAGCAGCCAAGTAAGGGGTTACGAGCAGTACTTC.

J is TRBJ1-2 and V is TRBV5-1, with D maybe TRBD1 (6 bases). Per germline, CDR1 SGHRS and CDR2 YFSETQ. V lost 0 bases to trimming and J lost 8 bases, with 14 bases between them. The length of the CDR3 is 14 residues. In nucleotides, the CDR3 is TGCGCCAGCAGCTTGGCCCGGACAGAGGGGGGCTACACCTTC. It codes for CASSLARTEGGYTF.

This clone was observed once. This chain's CDR3 is CAWERGSFYEQYF. The CDR3 nucleotides read TGTGCCTGGGAGCGGGGTTCCTTCTACGAGCAGTACTTC. This chain joins TRBV30 and TRBJ2-7; 7 bases are a match to TRBD2. With V trimmed by 5 bases and J by 3 bases, 7 bases remained unmatched. Looked up from germline, CDR1 is GTSNPN and CDR2 is SVGIG (reference sequence). The CDR3 length is 13 residues.

The chain links TRBV27 to TRBJ2-7; 7 bases line up with TRBD2. Germline CDR1 reads MNHEY; CDR2 reads SMNVEV (reference sequence). The CDR3 runs 16 residues. V shed 0 bases and J 4 bases; nucleotides not matched to a gene: 9. The CDR3, as DNA: TGTGCCAGCAGTTTATCGGGGAGGGGATATTCGTACGAGCAGTACTTC. It specifies CASSLSGRGYSYEQYF.